This T cell receptor (beta chain) stems from a study of T-cell memory formation after mild COVID-19. Overall study results and limits: Mostly located in CM and EM were contracting CD4+ clones, with contracting CD8+ clones located in EMRA. A subset of responding clones appeared in pre-infection memory, suggesting cross-reactive memory joined. Contracting clones, day 15 to 85, had balanced CD4/CD8, and later expanders favored CD4+.

V was pared by 1 base and J by 10 bases, with 11 bases between. The germline V gene has CDR1 DFQATT and CDR2 SNEGSKA (reference sequence). The CDR3 has 13 amino acids. TCRdb analysed the 5' RACE reads with MiXCR anew, one entry per CDR3 protein. The sample includes about 610,000 distinct CDR3 sequences, around 16% seen only once; the top ten take about 8.1%. Concerning this clonotype itself: Its antigen is not known.

The sequencing input was PBMCs or a T cell subset sorted from them (not recorded which). V usage is TRBV20-1 and J usage is TRBJ1-6; D not resolved. This clonotype was sampled from an adult woman who had mild COVID-19 (a few samples of this study predate the infection). Cell type and time point are not known. The CDR3 reads CSARVVGGSPLHF. DNA of the CDR3: TGCAGTGCTAGAGTGGTAGGAGGCTCACCCCTCCACTTT.